The clone carrying this T cell receptor beta chain was seen at least ten times. The antigen remains unidentified. The data were obtained in a study of CD8 T cells in ankylosing spondylitis. Study-level findings and limits: A CD8+ phenotype characterized the disease-linked clones, which were relatively rare in peripheral blood.

In making TCR beta libraries, quantitative 5'-RACE with molecular barcodes was used. One entry per CDR3 protein results from TCRdb running MiXCR on the 5' RACE reads. The table shows a few hundred thousand distinct CDR3 sequences, with over 9.5% occurring only once. This CDR3 comprises 11 residues. Looked up from germline, CDR1 is SQVTM and CDR2 is ANQGSEA. Trimming stripped 7 bases from V and 8 bases from J, with 11 bases between. The chain combines TRBV29-1 with TRBJ1-4; D perhaps matches TRBD1 (6 bases). Sequenced input: blood, either unsorted or a sorted T cell fraction (not recorded which). The source of this sequence is a male donor with ankylosing spondylitis or in good health (not recorded which). CDR3 protein: CSAGTYEKLFF. The CDR3 DNA sequence: TGCAGCGCCGGGACATACGAAAAACTGTTTTTT.